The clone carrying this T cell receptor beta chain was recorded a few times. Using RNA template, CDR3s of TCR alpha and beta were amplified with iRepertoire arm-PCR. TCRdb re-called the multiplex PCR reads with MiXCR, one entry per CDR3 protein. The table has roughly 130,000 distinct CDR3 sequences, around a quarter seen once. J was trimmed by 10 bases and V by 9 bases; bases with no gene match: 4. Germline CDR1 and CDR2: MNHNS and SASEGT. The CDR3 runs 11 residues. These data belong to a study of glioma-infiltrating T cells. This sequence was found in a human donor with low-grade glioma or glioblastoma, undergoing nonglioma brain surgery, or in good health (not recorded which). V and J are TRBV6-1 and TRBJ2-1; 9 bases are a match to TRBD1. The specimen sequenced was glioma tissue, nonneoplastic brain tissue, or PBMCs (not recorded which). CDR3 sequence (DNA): TGTGCCAGTGGACAGGGGCCCGAGCAGTTCTTC. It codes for CASGQGPEQFF.